This record concerns one T cell receptor beta chain sequence. Its antigen is not identified. The CDR3 contains 14 residues. The germline CDR1 and CDR2 sequences are LNHDA and SQIVND (reference sequence). V lost 8 bases to trimming and J lost 3 bases, with 13 bases between them. Generated by immunoSEQ multiplex PCR, the TCRdb table keeps only in-frame clones and is missing some. The sample lists tens of thousands of clones; 65% to 85% were seen once. The data were obtained in a study of OX40 agonist ivuxolimab in advanced cancers. Turning to the study itself: Patients receiving dose escalation had hepatocellular carcinoma, melanoma, renal cell or head and neck cancer. Study-wide findings and caveats: Among some nonresponders, normalized T-cell clonal expansion was also low. Average numbers of expanded clones were greater in CD8+ T cells than in CD4+. Partial responders at 0.1-3.0 mg/kg had among the lowest clonal expansion.

The sample was CD4+ or CD8+ T cells sorted from blood, taken in a trial of the OX40 agonist ivuxolimab. V usage is TRBV19 and J usage is TRBJ2-2; D perhaps matches TRBD1 (6 bases). This TCR came from an adult with an advanced solid tumor such as melanoma, head and neck, liver or kidney cancer. For the CDR3, the DNA is TGTGCCAGTCAAACAGGGAGTTACACCGGGGAGCTGTTTTTT. It yields the protein CASQTGSYTGELFF. The full variable domain, rest sourced from reference TRBV19 and TRBJ2-2, is DGGITQSPKYLFRKEGQNVTLSCEQNLNHDAMYWYRQDPGQGLRLIYYSQIVNDFQKGDIAEGYSVSREKKESFPLTVTSAQKNPTAFYLCASQTGSYTGELFFGEGSRLTVL.